The rows below give T cell receptor beta chains drawn from one sample of a study of blood T cell repertoires in COVID-19. The table came from immunoSEQ multiplex PCR; TCRdb's copy has only in-frame clones and leaves some out. The sample lists around 280,000 clones; approximately 88% were seen once. The sample was PBMCs or T cells enriched from blood (not recorded which). The receptors here all came from a woman between 40 and 50 years old who had recovered from COVID-19. CDR3s leave out the opening cysteine and the closing phenylalanine or tryptophan. The order of the fields is V gene, J gene, CDR3 protein.

V: TRBV6-1
J: TRBJ2-2
CDR3: ASSDEGWTGELF

V: TRBV28
J: TRBJ2-1
CDR3: ASTVSGTIYNEQF

V: TRBV19
J: TRBJ1-6
CDR3: ASRQRAYNSPLH

V: TRBV28
J: TRBJ2-1
CDR3: ASQPIWLAGASGEQF

V: TRBV5-8
J: TRBJ1-5
CDR3: ASALQGAGQPQH

V: TRBV11-2
J: TRBJ2-3
CDR3: ASSLVPLAADTQY

V: TRBV7-3
J: TRBJ2-1
CDR3: ASSLGSPGEQF

V: TRBV19
J: TRBJ2-7
CDR3: ASGEGGNYEQY

V: TRBV10-3
J: TRBJ1-3
CDR3: ASRTGAGNTIY

V: TRBV29-1
J: TRBJ2-7
CDR3: SVGTASYEQY

V: TRBV29-1
J: TRBJ1-1
CDR3: SVDGAF

V: TRBV4-3
J: TRBJ2-1
CDR3: ASSQDSSGAYNEQF

V: TRBV25-1
J: TRBJ2-4
CDR3: ASRRGTLNIQY

V: TRBV6-5
J: TRBJ2-3
CDR3: ASSYSAGTDTQY

V: TRBV19
J: TRBJ1-6
CDR3: ASRQQGGTYNSPLH

V: TRBV6-7
J: TRBJ2-7
CDR3: ASSGRGYEQY

V: TRBV11-3
J: TRBJ2-2
CDR3: ASSRSTGNTGELF

V: TRBV5-6
J: TRBJ2-1
CDR3: ASSPGGWSYNEQF

V: TRBV7-6
J: TRBJ2-5
CDR3: ASSLVGTGDQETQY

V: TRBV18
J: TRBJ2-3
CDR3: ASSLRPGDPTDTQY

V: TRBV28
J: TRBJ1-4
CDR3: ASRQTGGATNEKLF

V: TRBV12-3/TRBV12-4
J: TRBJ2-2
CDR3: ASTPGRGGELF

V: TRBV5-6
J: TRBJ1-2
CDR3: ASSLNSLHYGYT

V: TRBV18
J: TRBJ1-4
CDR3: ASSPYSEKLF

V: TRBV15
J: TRBJ1-5
CDR3: ATSRGPPGGGNQPQH

V: TRBV7-9
J: TRBJ2-5
CDR3: ASSLSAGGETQY

V: TRBV19
J: TRBJ1-2
CDR3: ASSMDSWNYGYT

V: TRBV21-1
J: TRBJ2-7
CDR3: ASSRPWGAGVGKSGCEQY

V: TRBV4-3
J: TRBJ2-6
CDR3: ASSEGSGANVLT

V: TRBV6-5
J: TRBJ1-5
CDR3: ASSYSRGPNQPQH

V: TRBV12-3/TRBV12-4
J: TRBJ2-1
CDR3: ASSPGKVGQF

V: TRBV27
J: TRBJ2-5
CDR3: ASSLSGQVRVETQY

V: TRBV11-2
J: TRBJ2-1
CDR3: ASRRRDATFGNEQF

V: TRBV6-5
J: TRBJ1-2
CDR3: ASGRTGSQSEGYT

V: TRBV7-2
J: TRBJ1-5
CDR3: ASSLQGAYNQPQH

V: TRBV11-3
J: TRBJ2-1
CDR3: ASSSGTGVDEQF

V: TRBV4-3
J: TRBJ2-1
CDR3: ASSQYEYNEQF

V: TRBV28
J: TRBJ1-3
CDR3: ASSRGQGRNTIY

V: TRBV5-1
J: TRBJ2-1
CDR3: ASRAIAGEDEQF

V: TRBV27
J: TRBJ2-1
CDR3: ASSPSASNEQF

V: TRBV5-1
J: TRBJ2-2
CDR3: ASSLIPGTSGSGTGELF

V: TRBV28
J: TRBJ2-1
CDR3: ASRSGAGGNEQF

V: TRBV28
J: TRBJ1-2
CDR3: ASSFPGQLQYGYT

V: TRBV6-5
J: TRBJ1-3
CDR3: ASRGTGSSGNTIY

V: TRBV7-8
J: TRBJ2-7
CDR3: ASSSGTASYEQY

V: TRBV5-4
J: TRBJ2-6
CDR3: ASSFETVAALGANVLT

V: TRBV28
J: TRBJ2-7
CDR3: ASSPRGYEQY

V: TRBV5-1
J: TRBJ2-1
CDR3: ASTRELAGGAEQF

V: TRBV18
J: TRBJ1-1
CDR3: ASSQQGNAEAF

V: TRBV28
J: TRBJ2-5
CDR3: ASMNMPTSGRETQY

V: TRBV6-1
J: TRBJ1-2
CDR3: ASSEAGRGDYYGYT

V: TRBV28
J: TRBJ1-2
CDR3: ASSPWGGFGYT

V: TRBV19
J: TRBJ1-3
CDR3: ASGRSGNTIY

V: TRBV28
J: TRBJ2-7
CDR3: ASSPIGNYEQY